These 8 T cell receptor beta chains originate from one sample sequenced in a study of T cell repertoires in cytomegalovirus infection. TCRdb re-called the reads with MiXCR, one entry per CDR3 protein. Of about 890,000 distinct CDR3 sequences in the sample, approximately 31% were seen once. Their recognized antigens are unknown. The source was cultured CD8+ T cells from PBMCs, collected from culture after CMV antigen stimulation. The receptors stem from a human donor in good health (CMV status not recorded). Some clones in this sample may be carry-over from other donors' samples.

The chain links TRBV2 to TRBJ2-1; D remains ambiguous. This CDR3 contains 15 residues. Germline loops: CDR1 SNHLY, CDR2 FYNNEI. With 5 bases removed from V and 1 base from J, the gap between germline ends came to 12 bases. The CDR3 is CASSTVLNSYNEQFF. In DNA, the CDR3 is TGTGCCAGCAGTACAGTGCTAAATTCCTACAATGAGCAGTTCTTC.

In its sample, this clonotype was seen a few times. V gene TRBV6-8 combines with J gene TRBJ2-2, with TRBD1 matching 7 bases. CDR1 is MNHGY, CDR2 SAAAGT, per germline. The CDR3 spans 17 residues. J gave up 1 base and V 6 bases, and 11 bases lay outside the gene matches. DNA for the CDR3: TGTGCCAGCAGCCCCGGGACAGACCTCTTGAACACCGGGGAGCTGTTTTTT. Its translation: CASSPGTDLLNTGELFF.

The table lists this clonotype with many counts. The CDR3 is CASSLAGGTSYEQYF. The CDR3 region has the DNA TGTGCCAGCAGTTTAGCGGGGGGCACTTCCTACGAGCAGTACTTC. This chain connects TRBV12-3 or TRBV12-4 to TRBJ2-7, with D tentatively TRBD1 or TRBD2 (6 bases each). V lost 0 bases and J 1 base, leaving 10 bases between the germline ends. CDR3 length equals 15 residues.

This clonotype appeared a single time. This chain links TRBV2 with TRBJ1-5; no clear D gene. Trimming left V 3 bases short and J 3 bases short, with 9 bases between. Germline V lookup: CDR1 SNHLY, CDR2 FYNNEI. The CDR3 spans 14 residues. The CDR3 DNA follows: TGTGCCAGCAGTGATAGCAGAAACAATCAGCCCCAGCATTTT. It encodes CASSDSRNNQPQHF.

This clonotype was seen repeatedly, ten times or more. V is TRBV7-2 and J is TRBJ1-5; unclear D gene. The germline V gene has CDR1 SGHTA and CDR2 FQGNSA. Trimming stripped 1 base from V and 9 bases from J, with 7 bases between. The CDR3 spans 12 residues. CDR3 DNA sequence: TGTGCCAGCAGCTTAGATACCCGGCCCCAGCATTTT. Protein: CASSLDTRPQHF.

This clonotype has only a few counts. The chain uses TRBV27 and TRBJ1-1; tentatively, D is TRBD1 (6 bases). CDR1 MNHEY and CDR2 SMNVEV come from the germline V gene (reference sequence). The V gene lost 5 bases and the J gene lost 4 bases, with 17 bases spanning the gap. The CDR3 runs to 15 residues. CDR3 sequence: CASSPIEGVRTEAFF. The CDR3 DNA reads as TGTGCCAGCAGTCCGATAGAGGGGGTTCGCACTGAAGCTTTCTTT.

This clonotype was detected only a few times. This chain connects TRBV5-1 to TRBJ1-1; TRBD1 is a possible D gene (5 bases). Germline V gives CDR1 SGHRS, CDR2 YFSETQ. The length of the CDR3 is 11 residues. V was shortened by 0 bases and J by 11 bases, with 8 bases between the two germline ends. The CDR3 DNA sequence: TGCGCCAGCAGCTTGGAGGGGAGCGCTTTCTTT. Protein sequence: CASSLEGSAFF.

Ten or more counts support this clonotype. V is TRBV7-2 and J is TRBJ2-1; no reliable D call. V shed 2 bases and J shed 8 bases, with 16 bases lying between them. Germline values: CDR1 SGHTA, CDR2 FQGNSA. The CDR3 is 15 residues long. The CDR3 sequence is CASSLWQDFADEQFF. Here the CDR3 DNA reads TGTGCCAGCAGCTTATGGCAGGATTTCGCCGATGAGCAGTTCTTC.